The clone carrying this TCR beta chain was observed a handful of times. Participants reported their clinical history, and cohort assignment relied on those reports. The CDR3 contains 12 residues. The germline CDR1 and CDR2 sequences are KGHSH and LQKENI. The ends were cut back, 3 bases at V and 3 bases at J, with 6 bases in the middle. Using immunoSEQ multiplex PCR, the repertoire was profiled, and TCRdb retains in-frame clones only, with some absent. Among a few hundred thousand clones listed, approximately 89% were seen once. These data originate in a study of blood T cell repertoires in COVID-19. What was sequenced was PBMCs or T cells enriched from blood (not recorded which). This chain uses TRBV18 with TRBJ2-7; D gene uncertain. This clonotype was obtained from a man aged 35 to 55 in a cohort exposed to, infected with or recovered from COVID-19 (not recorded which). DNA of the CDR3: TGTGCCAGCTCACCTCAAAACTACGAGCAGTACTTC. Protein sequence: CASSPQNYEQYF.